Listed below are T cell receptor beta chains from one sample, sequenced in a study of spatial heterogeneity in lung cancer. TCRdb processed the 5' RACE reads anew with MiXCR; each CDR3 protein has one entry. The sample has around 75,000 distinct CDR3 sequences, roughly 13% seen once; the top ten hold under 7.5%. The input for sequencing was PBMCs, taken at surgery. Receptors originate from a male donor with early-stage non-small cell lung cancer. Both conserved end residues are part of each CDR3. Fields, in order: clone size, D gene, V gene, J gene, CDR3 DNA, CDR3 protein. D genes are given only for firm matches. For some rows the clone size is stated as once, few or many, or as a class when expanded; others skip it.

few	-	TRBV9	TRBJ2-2	TGTGCCAGCAACTCGGAAGGACTTCGCACCGGGGAGCTGTTTTTT	CASNSEGLRTGELFF
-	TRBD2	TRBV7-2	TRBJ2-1	TGTGCCAGCAGCTTACGGCTAGCGGGAAACTACAATGAGCAGTTCTTC	CASSLRLAGNYNEQFF
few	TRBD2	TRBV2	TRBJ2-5	TGTGCCAGCAGTGAGCGGGAGCTCTTACAAGAGACCCAGTACTTC	CASSERELLQETQYF
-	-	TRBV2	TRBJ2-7	TGTGCCAGCAGTGAAAGTCAGACCTACGAGCAGTACTTC	CASSESQTYEQYF
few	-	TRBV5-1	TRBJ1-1	TGCGCCAGCAGCTTGGGTTCCAGCCTGAACACTGAAGCTTTCTTT	CASSLGSSLNTEAFF
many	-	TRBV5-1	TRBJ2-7	TGCGCCAGCAGCCCTGGAGGGACAGTCTCCTACGAGCAGTACTTC	CASSPGGTVSYEQYF
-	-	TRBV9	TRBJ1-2	TGTGCCAGCACCACGACGATGGGCGACTATGGCTACACCTTC	CASTTTMGDYGYTF
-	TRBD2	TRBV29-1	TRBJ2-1	TGCAGCGGGGGGGTAGCGGGAGGTTACAATGAGCAGTTCTTC	CSGGVAGGYNEQFF
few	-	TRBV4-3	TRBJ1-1	TGCGCCAGCAGCCAAGATGAAACGGGGACTGAAGCTTTCTTT	CASSQDETGTEAFF
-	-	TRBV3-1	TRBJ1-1	TGTGCCAGCAGCCCCGGGACTACGGGGGCTGAAGCTTTCTTT	CASSPGTTGAEAFF
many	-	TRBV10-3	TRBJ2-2	TGTGCCATCAGTGAGTCCCAGGCCGGGGAGCTGTTTTTT	CAISESQAGELFF
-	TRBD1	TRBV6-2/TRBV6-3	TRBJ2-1	TGTGCCAGCAGTTCCTGGACAGGGGAGGGCAATGAGCAGTTCTTC	CASSSWTGEGNEQFF
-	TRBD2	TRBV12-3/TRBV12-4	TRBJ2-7	TGTGCCAGCAGTCCGCTAGCGGGGGGCTACGAGCAGTACTTC	CASSPLAGGYEQYF
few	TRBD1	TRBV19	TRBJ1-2	TGTGCCAGTCAAAGACAGGGCGGCTACACCTTC	CASQRQGGYTF
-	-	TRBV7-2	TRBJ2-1	TGTGCCAGCAGCTCACGAACCGCGGATGAGCAGTTCTTC	CASSSRTADEQFF
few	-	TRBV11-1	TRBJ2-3	TGTGCCAGCAGCTACCAGCCAGATACGCAGTATTTT	CASSYQPDTQYF
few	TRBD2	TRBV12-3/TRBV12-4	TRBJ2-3	TGTGCCAGCAGCCCCGGGCTAGCGGGACGAGGAGATACGCAGTATTTT	CASSPGLAGRGDTQYF
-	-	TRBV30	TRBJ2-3	TGTGCCTGGAGTGATCTGGTAGCTGTCGGTACGCAGTATTTT	CAWSDLVAVGTQYF
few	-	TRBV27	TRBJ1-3	TGTGCCAGCAGTTTGTCACGGGGTACTGGAAACACCATATATTTT	CASSLSRGTGNTIYF
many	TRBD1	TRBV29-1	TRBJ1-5	TGCAGCGTTGGGACAGGGGCCGATCAGCCCCAGCATTTT	CSVGTGADQPQHF
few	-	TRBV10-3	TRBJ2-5	TGTGCCGCTGCGGATCTCACGGAGACCCAGTACTTC	CAAADLTETQYF
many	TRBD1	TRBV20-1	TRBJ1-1	TGCAGTGCTAGCGGGACAGGGGGGATGAACACTGAAGCTTTCTTT	CSASGTGGMNTEAFF
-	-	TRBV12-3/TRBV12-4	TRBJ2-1	TGTGCCAGCAGTTTTTCTAGCTGGGACAATGAGCAGTTCTTC	CASSFSSWDNEQFF